A single sample gave rise to the 10 T cell receptor beta chains below, sequenced in a study of technical replicates of blood from several donors. Produced via immunoSEQ multiplex PCR; TCRdb's table is partial and in-frame only. The sample has around 68,000 clones; around 97% are singletons. The sample comprised T cells isolated from PBMCs. These receptors were obtained from a human donor in good health.

This chain links TRBV27 with TRBJ2-7, with D possibly TRBD2 on 5 matching bases. In germline, CDR1 is MNHEY, CDR2 SMNVEV (reference sequence). The CDR3 is made up of 14 amino acids. The V gene lost 3 bases and the J gene lost 2 bases, with 11 bases spanning the gap. As DNA, the CDR3 is TGTGCCAGCAGTTTTAAAGGAGGTCCCTACGAGCAGTACTTC. Translated, it gives CASSFKGGPYEQYF.

V gene TRBV6-1 combines with J gene TRBJ2-7; maybe TRBD2 (6 bases). Trimming took 11 bases from V and 1 from J, leaving 18 bases between them. The CDR3 has 14 amino acids. Germline CDR1 is MNHNS and CDR2 is SASEGT. Written as DNA, the CDR3 is TGTGCCGGGCGGGGCGGGGAAGGGTCCTACGAGCAGTACTTC. This encodes CAGRGGEGSYEQYF.

The genes are TRBV2 and TRBJ1-5; D remains unclear. V was pared by 4 bases and J by 0 bases, with 7 bases between. CDR1 and CDR2 (germline): SNHLY, FYNNEI. The CDR3 length is 14 residues. CDR3 residues: CASSGEYSNQPQHF. The DNA of the CDR3 is TGTGCCAGCAGTGGCGAGTATAGCAATCAGCCCCAGCATTTT.

The chain combines TRBV14 with TRBJ2-7; a possible D gene is TRBD2 (6 bases). This CDR3 spans 17 amino acids. V was clipped by 1 base and J by 2 bases, with 18 bases between them. Looked up from germline, CDR1 is SGHDN and CDR2 is FVKESK. For the CDR3, the DNA is TGTGCCAGCAGCCAAGGTGTTTACGGGAGAGGGGCCTACGAGCAGTACTTC. This translates into CASSQGVYGRGAYEQYF.

The CDR3 sequence is CASSHVGLAGEEDNEQFF. Written as DNA, the CDR3 is TGCGCCAGCAGCCATGTGGGACTAGCGGGAGAGGAAGACAATGAGCAGTTCTTC. V is TRBV4-1 and J is TRBJ2-1, with 14 bases that match TRBD2. CDR1 is MGHRA and CDR2 is YSYEKL in the germline V gene. There are 18 residues in the CDR3. Trimming removed 3 bases from V and 5 bases from J; junction bases left unmatched: 9.

This clone appeared a single time. The chain combines TRBV6-1 with TRBJ1-1; 11 nucleotides align to TRBD1. Germline values: CDR1 MNHNS, CDR2 SASEGT. There are 14 residues in the CDR3. V lost 2 bases and J lost 6; bases outside the gene matches: 2. The CDR3 loop reads CASSEMGQGAEAFF. The DNA of the CDR3 is TGTGCCAGCAGTGAAATGGGACAGGGGGCTGAAGCTTTCTTT.

J is TRBJ2-7 and V is TRBV14; TRBD2 aligns across 11 bases. Germline CDR1 and CDR2: SGHDN and FVKESK. The CDR3 runs to 18 residues. The trim removed 0 bases at V and 0 bases at J, leaving 7 bases unmatched. The CDR3 nucleotides are TGTGCCAGCAGCCAAGAACTAGCGGGAGCTTTTCTCTCCTACGAGCAGTACTTC. Translation gives CASSQELAGAFLSYEQYF.

This clone has more than one count but fewer than ten. The V call is TRBV9, the J call TRBJ2-7, with TRBD2 identical over 7 bases. V lost 0 bases and J lost 5; bases outside the gene matches: 8. CDR3 size: 15 residues. Germline loops: CDR1 SGDLS, CDR2 YYNGEE. CDR3 nucleotide sequence: TGTGCCAGCAGCGTAGCGGGTCGGGAGGACAACGAGCAGTACTTC. Its protein product is CASSVAGREDNEQYF.

V and J are TRBV5-4 and TRBJ2-7; 9 bases line up with TRBD2. This CDR3 comprises 15 residues. J gave up 5 bases and V 4 bases, and 10 bases lay outside the gene matches. Germline CDR1 and CDR2: SGHNT and YYREEE (reference sequence). The CDR3 DNA follows: TGTGCCAGCAGCCCCTGGGGTAGCGGGAGTAACGAGCAGTACTTC. This sequence encodes CASSPWGSGSNEQYF. Looking up the rest from reference TRBV5-4 and TRBJ2-7 gives the full variable domain: ETGVTQSPTHLIKTRGQQVTLRCSSQSGHNTVSWYQQALGQGPQFIFQYYREEENGRGNFPPRFSGLQFPNYSSELNVNALELDDSALYLCASSPWGSGSNEQYFGPGTRLTVT.

The chain combines TRBV13 with TRBJ2-3; no clear D gene. V was shortened by 5 bases and J by 0 bases, with 9 bases between the two germline ends. From germline, CDR1 is PRHDT and CDR2 FYEKMQ (reference sequence). The CDR3 loop spans 14 amino acids. The CDR3 reads CASSRYISTDTQYF. CDR3 bases: TGTGCCAGCAGCCGATACATTAGCACAGATACGCAGTATTTT.